This TCR beta chain was sequenced in a study of chemoradiotherapy in HPV16-positive cancers. Some clones are missing from TCRdb's copy, which holds only in-frame ones; the method was immunoSEQ multiplex PCR. The sample carries approximately 28,000 clones, about nine tenths recorded once. Trimming removed 2 bases from V and 0 bases from J, with 17 bases in between. The CDR3 runs to 18 residues. The germline V gene has CDR1 KGHSH and CDR2 LQKENI. The sequencing used blood, collected from a patient who underwent chemoradiotherapy. The clonotype comes from a human donor with HPV-associated anogenital cancer. The chain combines TRBV18 with TRBJ1-3; D call uncertain. CDR3: CASSPNSVDNDSGNTIYF. The CDR3 bases are TGTGCCAGCTCACCAAATTCGGTAGACAATGACTCTGGAAACACCATATATTTT.